A selection of T cell receptor beta chains follows, all from one sample in a study of cytomegalovirus exposure and HLA in healthy donors. Method: immunoSEQ multiplex PCR; TCRdb's copy keeps in-frame clones and lacks some. Here the sample spans about 170,000 clones, approximately 81% being singletons. Sequenced sample: PBMCs. Receptors were obtained from a man between 18 and 29 years old in good health and CMV-seropositive. The conserved cysteine and the conserved F or W are not part of the CDR3 here. Fields, in order: J gene, V gene, CDR3 length, CDR3 protein.

>TRBJ2-3|TRBV11-3|14
ASSPNRDRGYDTQY
>TRBJ2-5|TRBV19|12
ASSIQGLWETQY
>TRBJ2-6|TRBV9|16
ASSVLQGFRPGANGLT
>TRBJ1-4|TRBV9|12
ASSPDSNNEKLF
>NA|TRBV6-5|13
ASSYDSTFTYEQY
>TRBJ2-3|TRBV19|14
ASSRTAGVIPDTQY
>TRBJ1-6|TRBV13|12
ASSLSRGSSPLH
>TRBJ1-1|TRBV18|11
ATHSRENTEAF
>TRBJ2-7|TRBV5-5|11
ASSLVYNYEQY
>TRBJ2-7|TRBV11-2|14
ASSLDLGGVGYEQY
>TRBJ2-3|TRBV27|12
ASSLFGGTDTQY
>TRBJ2-1|TRBV4-1|13
ASSHGGYTYNEQF
>TRBJ1-2|TRBV7-9|11
ASSRGQSYGYT
>TRBJ1-1|TRBV10-2|11
ASSEQGGTEAF
>TRBJ1-2|TRBV6-5|10
ASSYSNYGYT
>TRBJ1-5|TRBV19|11
ASSTEGNQPQH
>TRBJ2-1|TRBV18|14
ASSPGQIGQYNEQF
>TRBJ1-4|TRBV6-6|12
ASSTGRTNEKLF
>TRBJ2-5|TRBV5-1|15
ASSEDRGSNIPETQY
>TRBJ1-2|TRBV14|12
ASSQVDRGYGYT
>TRBJ1-2|TRBV28|11
ASSPSPNYGYT
>TRBJ1-5|TRBV10-1|12
ASISGTGLATQH